This paragraph reports one T cell receptor (beta chain). The data were obtained in a study of blood T cells in healthy people across ages. A sample-barcoded 5' primer and a J-beta primer mix were used in a second PCR of roughly 7 to 11 cycles. Carrying 12 random nucleotides, a template-switch adaptor labeled each individual cDNA molecule. Sequencing of every sample gave 2.5 million or more CDR3-containing paired-end reads. A single record per CDR3 protein comes from TCRdb applying MiXCR to the 5' RACE reads. This sample has 550,000 to 700,000 distinct CDR3 sequences, with 27% found just once. V was clipped by 5 bases and J by 2 bases; unmatched bases: 7. The CDR3 is made up of 15 amino acids. The germline V gene has CDR1 SGHRS and CDR2 YFSETQ. Every participating donor contributed roughly 11 milliliters of peripheral blood through a draw. Per-sample PBMC isolation yielded at least 6.5 million cells.

The chain couples TRBV5-1 to TRBJ1-3; 7 nucleotides match TRBD1. The TCR comes from a woman in her 70s in good health. The sequencing sample was made of blood. The CDR3 bases are TGCGCCAGCAGTTCGGGACAGCCGGCTGGAAACACCATATATTTT. Amino acids: CASSSGQPAGNTIYF.